This T cell receptor (beta chain) emerged from a study of regulatory T cells in long-lasting Graves disease. V dropped 2 bases and J dropped 3; count of bases not matched to a gene: 4. The CDR3 is made up of 15 amino acids. Germline V gene sequence: CDR1 GTSNPN, CDR2 SVGIG (reference sequence). Study-level points and caveats: Fewer public clonotypes were shared by new patients (roughly 910) than by persistent patients (about 2,500). TCR diversity was lower in persistent than newly diagnosed Graves' disease.

This clonotype was detected a few times. Its antigen is not known. Indicated time point: newly diagnosed GD, antithyroid drugs for less than 3 months. PBMCs provided the RNA from which the TCR library was made. Both iRepertoire HTBI primers and Arm-PCR of CDR3 regions were used to build the TCR beta libraries. Each CDR3 protein gets one entry after TCRdb re-called the multiplex PCR reads with MiXCR. The sample includes 600,000 to 650,000 distinct CDR3 sequences, approximately 15% of them seen just once. These same data were also listed under a study on T cells in Graves' hyperthyroidism and ophthalmopathy. That source adds: In patients aged 18 to 65, hyperthyroidism was newly diagnosed, with duration under 2 months.

Sequencing was performed on peripheral blood mononuclear cells (PBMCs), taken at new diagnosis, from a patient treated with antithyroid drugs. The chain recombines TRBV30 with TRBJ2-1; 10 bases line up with TRBD2. The clonotype originates from a woman aged 25 to 45 with Graves disease. The CDR3 DNA sequence: TGTGCCTGGAGTCGAGCGGGAGGGGGCTACAATGAGCAGTTCTTC. Translating gives CAWSRAGGGYNEQFF.